The 7 T cell receptor beta chains reported below all come from one sample, sequenced in a study of blood T cell repertoires in COVID-19. Some clones are missing from TCRdb's copy, which holds only in-frame ones; the method was immunoSEQ multiplex PCR. The table includes over 250,000 clones, about 93% detected once. The sample was PBMCs or T cells enriched from blood (not recorded which). These receptors originate from a woman in her twenties or thirties who had recovered from COVID-19.

This chain links TRBV30 with TRBJ1-2; D is unclear. The CDR3 totals 9 residues. Germline CDR1 reads GTSNPN; CDR2 reads SVGIG (reference sequence). V shed 1 base and J shed 13 bases, with 7 bases lying between them. CDR3 amino acids: CAWSAPFTF. Written as DNA, the CDR3 is TGTGCCTGGAGTGCCCCTTTCACCTTC. Full variable domain (outside the CDR3, taken from reference TRBV30 and TRBJ1-2): SQTIHQWPATLVQPVGSPLSLECTVEGTSNPNLYWYRQAAGRGLQLLFYSVGIGQISSEVPQNLSASRPQDRQFILSSKKLLLSDSGFYLCAWSAPFTFGSGTRLTVV.

The chain combines TRBV11-3 with TRBJ2-2; D may be TRBD2 (5 bases). CDR1 SGHNT and CDR2 YENEEA come from the germline V gene. This CDR3 has 17 amino acids. V lost 0 bases, J lost 0 bases, and 11 bases lay in between. The CDR3 is CASSLDRRASNTGELFF. CDR3 nucleotide sequence: TGTGCCAGCAGCTTAGATAGGCGGGCCTCGAACACCGGGGAGCTGTTTTTT.

The V gene is TRBV28, the J gene TRBJ1-1; D is ambiguous. Germline loops: CDR1 MDHEN, CDR2 SYDVKM. Trimming pared 6 bases from V and 1 base from J, leaving 18 bases between. The CDR3 runs to 16 residues. This chain's CDR3 is CASSPWAGLPNTEAFF. DNA of the CDR3: TGTGCCAGCAGCCCATGGGCGGGCTTACCGAACACTGAAGCTTTCTTT.

The rearrangement joins TRBV10-3 to TRBJ2-2; 12 bases are shared with TRBD1. The V gene's germline CDR1 is ENHRY and CDR2 SYGVKD. The CDR3 covers 15 residues. J gave up 2 bases and V 10 bases, and 5 bases lay outside the gene matches. CDR3 in amino acids: CATTGTGGNTGELFF. The DNA of the CDR3 is TGTGCCACCACCGGGACAGGGGGCAACACCGGGGAGCTGTTTTTT.

The V gene is TRBV7-2, the J gene TRBJ2-1; 7 nucleotides match TRBD2. The CDR3 consists of 15 residues. Germline V lookup: CDR1 SGHTA, CDR2 FQGNSA. The trim removed 0 bases at V and 4 bases at J, leaving 3 bases unmatched. The CDR3 DNA sequence: TGTGCCAGCAGCTTAGCGGGAGGGGTTTACAATGAGCAGTTCTTC. Translation: CASSLAGGVYNEQFF.

The V and J genes are TRBV10-3 and TRBJ2-3, with D possibly TRBD2 on 6 matching bases. The CDR3 has 14 residues. V gave up 7 bases and J gave up 3 bases, with 14 bases separating them. Germline-derived CDR1 and CDR2 are ENHRY and SYGVKD. CDR3 sequence reads: CAINPGARTDTQYF. In DNA, the CDR3 is TGTGCCATCAATCCGGGAGCGCGGACAGATACGCAGTATTTT.

The J gene is TRBJ2-1, the V gene TRBV5-6; 8 positions agree with TRBD2. This CDR3 contains 15 residues. V lost 2 bases and J lost 6; bases outside the gene matches: 7. Germline V gene sequence: CDR1 SGHDT, CDR2 YYEEEE. The DNA of the CDR3 is TGTGCCAGCAGCTTATCACTAGCGGACACCAATGAGCAGTTCTTC. It specifies CASSLSLADTNEQFF.